This T cell receptor beta chain appears in the sequencing data of a study of blood T cell repertoires in COVID-19. Turning to the study itself: COVID-19 samples collected from the United States, Italy and Spain covered acute and convalescent phases. The analysed material was cDNA or gDNA that came from T cells, B-cell-depleted T cells, or PBMCs.

In the original processing: Amplification with reference gene primers provided the estimates of nucleated cell counts. TCRdb keeps only in-frame clones here, not all; method: immunoSEQ multiplex PCR. The V and J calls and clone size were taken over from that table, and D and trimming were inferred from the DNA. Of about 350,000 clones listed, more than 75% are singletons. One Seattle source followed patients from active infection through their disease course. Per germline, CDR1 SGHAT and CDR2 FQNNGV. This CDR3 has 18 residues. After removal of 7 bases from V and 1 base from J, the junction contained 14 bases not matched to a gene.

The clonotype originates from a woman between 45 and 60 years old with COVID-19, enrolled during active disease. This chain links TRBV11-2 with TRBJ2-7, with TRBD2 matching over 12 bases. Source material: peripheral blood. CDR3 sequence (DNA): TGTGCCAGCACACCCCCGGGGCTAGCGGGAGGGCCGTCCTACGAGCAGTACTTC. This gives the protein CASTPPGLAGGPSYEQYF.